A single sample gave rise to the 22 T cell receptor beta chains below, sequenced in a study of T cells in Graves' hyperthyroidism and ophthalmopathy (dated by TCRdb to the late 2010s). Libraries were made using multiplex PCR. The sequencer listed for this sample is Illumina HiSeq 2000. The TCR beta CDR3 regions were amplified from the RNA transcripts. A first-round RT-PCR of the TCR CDR3 used the HTBI primer set with the Qiagen OneStep RT-PCR kit. Through fastp at Q25 and MiXCR, TCRdb rebuilt clones from the public reads, retaining in-frame beta chains. CDR3 protein duplicates are merged, each entry listing the most common genes and DNA. For this sample there are a few hundred thousand distinct CDR3 sequences; roughly 15% appear just once. Less than 15% of the sample comes from the top ten. Sequencing was carried out using blood. These receptor sequences come from a woman between 35 and 50 years old with Graves' hyperthyroidism that later progressed to Graves' ophthalmopathy.

There are many counts of this clonotype. The V and J genes are TRBV2 and TRBJ2-3, with 14 positions matching TRBD2. The length of the CDR3 is 15 residues. CDR1 SNHLY and CDR2 FYNNEI come from the germline V gene. V lost 6 bases, J lost 6 bases, and 5 bases stayed unmatched. As DNA, the CDR3 is TGTGCCAGCAGGGCAGGACTAGCGGGAGGTGATACGCAGTATTTT. It yields the protein CASRAGLAGGDTQYF.

The table lists this clonotype with many counts. J is TRBJ2-3 and V is TRBV20-1; D is undetermined. V dropped 3 bases and J dropped 0 bases, with 7 bases sitting between them. The germline V gene has CDR1 DFQATT and CDR2 SNEGSKA (reference sequence). The CDR3 contains 13 residues. For the CDR3, the DNA is TGCAGTGCTAGTTTGGCTAGCACAGATACGCAGTATTTT. Residues: CSASLASTDTQYF.

In its sample, this clonotype was seen a few times. This may stem from a read error, because a much larger clone lies one nucleotide away. The chain combines TRBV2 with TRBJ1-1; D is undetermined. This CDR3 is built from 13 residues. Looked up from germline, CDR1 is SNHLY and CDR2 is FYNNEI. DNA of the CDR3: TGTGTCAGCAGCGTTGACATGAACACTGAAGCTTTCTTT. It specifies CVSSVDMNTEAFF.

This clonotype was counted only a few times. The chain recombines TRBV18 with TRBJ1-3; 9 nucleotides match TRBD1. The V and J ends lost 1 base and 0 bases, in that order; junction bases with no gene match: 4. The CDR3 extends over 17 amino acids. Germline CDR1 KGHSH, CDR2 LQKENI. CDR3 nucleotide sequence: TGTGCCAGCTCACCACGGACAGGGGCCGACTCTGGAAACACCATATATTTT. This translates into CASSPRTGADSGNTIYF. Based on the CDR3 plus reference TRBV18 and TRBJ1-3, the full variable domain is NAGVMQNPRHLVRRRGQEARLRCSPMKGHSHVYWYRQLPEEGLKFMVYLQKENIIDESGMPKERFSAEFPKEGPSILRIQQVVRGDSAAYFCASSPRTGADSGNTIYFGEGSWLTVV.

The V gene is TRBV3-1, the J gene TRBJ2-1; TRBD2 aligns across 10 bases. Germline V gene sequence: CDR1 LGHDT, CDR2 YNNKEL (reference sequence). The CDR3 is 17 residues long. V was pared by 0 bases and J by 7 bases, with 9 bases of the junction left unmatched. The CDR3 nucleotides read TGTGCCAGCAGCCAAGATAGAGCGGGAGGGCCTATGAATGAGCAGTTCTTC. The encoded protein is CASSQDRAGGPMNEQFF.

There are many counts of this clonotype. The rearrangement links TRBV2 to TRBJ1-6; TRBD1 might be the D (5 bases). The V end was cut by 4 bases, the J end by 10 bases, with 14 bases between. Germline V CDR1 and CDR2: SNHLY, FYNNEI. CDR3 length: 14 amino acids. DNA for the CDR3: TGTGCCAGCAGTGGAGGGACGGAGAGATCACCCCTCCACTTT. Amino acids: CASSGGTERSPLHF.

This clonotype was observed many times. The CDR3 DNA sequence: TGTGCCAGCAGATCTCAGGGGAGAGAGACCCAGTACTTC. Translated: CASRSQGRETQYF. V gene TRBV27 combines with J gene TRBJ2-5, with a tentative D call TRBD1 (6 bases). V lost 6 bases and J lost 4, with 12 bases in between. Germline CDR1 reads MNHEY; CDR2 reads SMNVEV (reference sequence). The CDR3 contains 13 residues.

This clonotype has at least ten counts. The chain recombines TRBV29-1 with TRBJ2-1; 11 bases align to TRBD2. Germline V gene sequence: CDR1 SQVTM, CDR2 ANQGSEA. The ends lost 7 bases at V and 0 bases at J; junction bases unmatched: 11. The CDR3 sequence is 17 residues long. The CDR3 loop reads CSGMTSGATRSYNEQFF. Written as DNA, the CDR3 is TGCAGCGGAATGACTAGCGGGGCAACCCGCTCCTACAATGAGCAGTTCTTC.

Points on this clonotype: A read error may account for a junction end that differs from germline. The chain employs TRBV7-9 and TRBJ2-3; 16 nucleotides agree with TRBD2. This CDR3 is built from 19 residues. CDR1 is SEHNR and CDR2 is FQNEAQ in the germline V gene (reference sequence). CDR3 sequence: CASSPGTSGRAGRTDAQYF. In DNA form, the CDR3 reads TGTGCCAGCAGCCCCGGGACTAGCGGGAGGGCGGGGAGGACAGATGCGCAGTATTTT.

The J gene is TRBJ2-1, the V gene TRBV9; 10 bases agree with TRBD2. Germline CDR1 reads SGDLS; CDR2 reads YYNGEE. The CDR3 is made up of 16 amino acids. The ends lost 3 bases at V and 3 bases at J; junction bases unmatched: 6. The CDR3 coding sequence is TGTGCCAGCAGCGGAAGTACTAGCGGGATCTACAATGAGCAGTTCTTC. It codes for CASSGSTSGIYNEQFF.

In its sample, this clonotype was seen many times. V and J are TRBV6-4 and TRBJ2-2; the D is unclear. CDR3 size: 13 residues. V dropped 5 bases and J dropped 2 bases, with 6 bases sitting between them. Germline V gives CDR1 MRHNA, CDR2 SNTAGT. The CDR3: CASSLDNTGELFF. The CDR3 region has the DNA TGTGCCAGCAGTCTGGACAACACCGGGGAGCTGTTTTTT.

In this sample, this clonotype turned up many times. The rearrangement uses TRBV7-3 and TRBJ1-1, with D unresolved. Germline loops: CDR1 SGHTA, CDR2 FQGTGA. CDR3 length: 13 amino acids. The V end was cut by 8 bases, the J end by 3 bases, with 13 bases between. For the CDR3, the DNA is TGTGCCAGCGCGACCGGGTTAGACACTGAAGCTTTCTTT. Protein sequence: CASATGLDTEAFF.

This clonotype was seen more than once but under ten times. V is TRBV29-1 and J is TRBJ1-2; D is unresolved. Trimming left V 2 bases short and J 0 bases short, with 13 bases between. Looked up from germline, CDR1 is SQVTM and CDR2 is ANQGSEA. This CDR3 contains 15 residues. The CDR3 loop is CSVEPILTPNYGYTF. CDR3 coding DNA: TGCAGCGTTGAACCCATATTAACACCTAACTATGGCTACACCTTC.

This clonotype was detected ten times or more. The rearrangement joins TRBV27 to TRBJ1-1; D is unclear. The CDR3 has 14 residues. Germline V lookup: CDR1 MNHEY, CDR2 SMNVEV (reference sequence). Trimming cost V 1 base and J 0 bases, with 6 bases left between them. Here the CDR3 reads CASSLYGVNTEAFF. The CDR3 bases are TGTGCCAGCAGTTTATATGGGGTGAACACTGAAGCTTTCTTT.

Comments on this clonotype: A clone one base away is much larger, so this may be a read error. The V call is TRBV18, the J call TRBJ1-1; weak D call: TRBD1 (6 bases). CDR1 is KGHSH, CDR2 LQKENI, per germline. The CDR3 runs to 17 residues. Trimming left V 3 bases short and J 6 bases short, with 23 bases between. CDR3 residues: CASSPIGTPRVTAEAFF. CDR3 DNA sequence: TGTGCCAGCTCACCGATCGGGACACCCCGGGTTACGGCTGAAGCTTTCTTT.

This clonotype was recorded many times. The J gene is TRBJ2-7, the V gene TRBV10-3; D is possibly TRBD1 (6 bases). CDR3 size: 16 residues. Germline V gives CDR1 ENHRY, CDR2 SYGVKD. V dropped 3 bases and J dropped 6 bases, with 21 bases sitting between them. CDR3 DNA sequence: TGTGCCATCAGTGAATCCGACAGGTCTGGGGCTTTCGAGCAGTACTTC. Its translation: CAISESDRSGAFEQYF.

This clonotype came up a few times. This sequence joins TRBV4-1 and TRBJ2-7; 11 bases agree with TRBD2. V trimming: 4 bases; J trimming: 5 bases; junction bases outside the gene matches: 4. Germline assignment: CDR1 MGHRA and CDR2 YSYEKL. CDR3 length: 14 residues. The CDR3 coding sequence is TGCGCCAGCAGCCCCCTGGGACTAGCGGACGAGCAGTACTTC. It specifies CASSPLGLADEQYF.

There are many counts of this clonotype. The chain uses TRBV3-1 and TRBJ2-7; D possibly matches TRBD1 or TRBD2 (6 bases each). CDR3 length: 16 residues. The V end was cut by 4 bases, the J end by 2 bases, with 18 bases between. CDR1 is LGHDT and CDR2 is YNNKEL in the germline V gene (reference sequence). The CDR3 DNA follows: TGTGCCAGCAGCCGCTACGGAGGGGGAGTAACCTACGAGCAGTACTTC. Its translation: CASSRYGGGVTYEQYF.

This clonotype was seen ten or more times. The chain links TRBV29-1 to TRBJ2-7; D gene uncertain. This CDR3 contains 9 residues. Trimming removed 4 bases from V and 4 bases from J, with 2 bases in between. Germline V gives CDR1 SQVTM, CDR2 ANQGSEA. The CDR3 DNA is TGCAGCGTTGCGTACGAGCAGTACTTC. Translation gives CSVAYEQYF.

The table lists this clonotype with many counts. V usage is TRBV12-3 or TRBV12-4 and J usage is TRBJ2-3; possibly TRBD1 for D (5 bases). There are 15 residues in the CDR3. Deletions cut 5 bases from V and 2 bases from J, with 14 bases between. The DNA of the CDR3 is TGTGCCAGCAGTAGCGCGGACACCCACACAGATACGCAGTATTTT. This translates into CASSSADTHTDTQYF.

This clonotype was recorded at least ten times. The V gene is TRBV12-3 or TRBV12-4, the J gene TRBJ1-1; D might be TRBD1 (6 bases). CDR3 length: 15 residues. The V and J ends lost 3 bases and 0 bases respectively, with 11 bases between them. The CDR3 coding sequence is TGTGCCAGCAGTTTTTGGGGGCGGTTGAACACTGAAGCTTTCTTT. Encoded protein: CASSFWGRLNTEAFF.

The table lists this clonotype with many counts. The gene calls are TRBV5-6 and TRBJ1-2; D is ambiguous. CDR3 size: 13 residues. Germline CDR1 is SGHDT and CDR2 is YYEEEE. V shed 0 bases and J shed 2 bases, with 5 bases lying between them. The CDR3 protein is CASSLDSNYGYTF. The DNA for the CDR3 is TGTGCCAGCAGCTTGGACAGCAACTATGGCTACACCTTC.